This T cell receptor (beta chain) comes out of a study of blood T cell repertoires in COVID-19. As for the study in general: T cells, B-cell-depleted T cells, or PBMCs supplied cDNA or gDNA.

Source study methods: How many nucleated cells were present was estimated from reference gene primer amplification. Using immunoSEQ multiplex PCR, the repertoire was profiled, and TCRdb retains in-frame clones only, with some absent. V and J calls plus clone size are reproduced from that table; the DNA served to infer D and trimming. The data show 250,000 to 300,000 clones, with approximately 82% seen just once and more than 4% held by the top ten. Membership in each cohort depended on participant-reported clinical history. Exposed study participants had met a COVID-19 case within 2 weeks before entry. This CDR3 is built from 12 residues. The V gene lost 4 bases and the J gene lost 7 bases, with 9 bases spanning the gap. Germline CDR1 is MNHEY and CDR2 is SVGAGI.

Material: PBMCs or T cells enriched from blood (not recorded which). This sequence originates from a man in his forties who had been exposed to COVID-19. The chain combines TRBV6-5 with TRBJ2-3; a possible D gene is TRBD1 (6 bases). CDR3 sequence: CASSSGANTQYF. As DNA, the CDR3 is TGTGCCAGCAGTTCAGGGGCGAATACGCAGTATTTT.